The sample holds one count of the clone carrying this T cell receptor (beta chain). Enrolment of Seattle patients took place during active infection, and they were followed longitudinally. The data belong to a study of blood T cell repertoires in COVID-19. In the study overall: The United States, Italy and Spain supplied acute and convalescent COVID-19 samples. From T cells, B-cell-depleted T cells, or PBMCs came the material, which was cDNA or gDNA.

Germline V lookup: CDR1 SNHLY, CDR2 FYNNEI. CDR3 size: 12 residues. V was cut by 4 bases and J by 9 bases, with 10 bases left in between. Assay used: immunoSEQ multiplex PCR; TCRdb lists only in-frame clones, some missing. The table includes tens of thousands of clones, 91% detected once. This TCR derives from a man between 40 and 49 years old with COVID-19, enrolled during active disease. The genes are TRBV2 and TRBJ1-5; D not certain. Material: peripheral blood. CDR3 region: CASSVLPSPQHF. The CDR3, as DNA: TGTGCCAGCAGTGTACTACCTTCGCCCCAGCATTTT.